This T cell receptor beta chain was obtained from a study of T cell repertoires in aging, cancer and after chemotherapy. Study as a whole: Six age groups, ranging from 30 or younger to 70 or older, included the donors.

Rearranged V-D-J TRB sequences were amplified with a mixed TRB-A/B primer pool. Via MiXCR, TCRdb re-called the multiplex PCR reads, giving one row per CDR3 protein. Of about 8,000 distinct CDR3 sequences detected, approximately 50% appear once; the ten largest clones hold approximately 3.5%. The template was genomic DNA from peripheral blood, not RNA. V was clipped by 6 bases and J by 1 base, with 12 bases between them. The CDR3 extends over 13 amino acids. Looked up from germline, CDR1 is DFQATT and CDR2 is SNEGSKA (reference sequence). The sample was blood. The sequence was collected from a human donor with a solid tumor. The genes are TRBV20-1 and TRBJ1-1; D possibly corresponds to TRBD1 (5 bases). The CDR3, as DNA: TGCAGTGCCTGGGGGACGAGGAACACTGAAGCTTTCTTT. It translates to CSAWGTRNTEAFF.